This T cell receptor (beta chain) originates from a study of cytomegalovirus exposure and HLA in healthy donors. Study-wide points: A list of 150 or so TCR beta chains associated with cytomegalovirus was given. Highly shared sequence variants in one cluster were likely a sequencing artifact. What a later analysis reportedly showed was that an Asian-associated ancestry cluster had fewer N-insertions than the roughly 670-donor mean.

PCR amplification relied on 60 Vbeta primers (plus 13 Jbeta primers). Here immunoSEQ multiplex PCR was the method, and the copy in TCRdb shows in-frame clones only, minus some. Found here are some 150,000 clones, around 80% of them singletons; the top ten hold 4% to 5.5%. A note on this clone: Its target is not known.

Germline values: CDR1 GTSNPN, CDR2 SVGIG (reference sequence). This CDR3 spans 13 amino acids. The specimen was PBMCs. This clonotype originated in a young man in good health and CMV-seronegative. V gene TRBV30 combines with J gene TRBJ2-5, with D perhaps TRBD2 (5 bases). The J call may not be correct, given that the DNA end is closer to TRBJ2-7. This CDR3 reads CAWSVETNGEQYF. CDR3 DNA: TGTGCCTGGAGTGTAGAGACTAATGGCGAGCAGTACTTC.